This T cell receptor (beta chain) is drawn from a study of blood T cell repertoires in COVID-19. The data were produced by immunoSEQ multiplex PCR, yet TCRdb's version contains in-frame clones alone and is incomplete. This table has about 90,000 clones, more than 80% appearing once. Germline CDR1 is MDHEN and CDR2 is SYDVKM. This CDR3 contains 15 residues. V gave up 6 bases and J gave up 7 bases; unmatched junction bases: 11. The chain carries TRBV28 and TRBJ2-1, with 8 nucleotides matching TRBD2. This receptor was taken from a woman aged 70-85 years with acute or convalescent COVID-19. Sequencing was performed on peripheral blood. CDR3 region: CASSSPFSGENEQFF. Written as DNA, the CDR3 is TGTGCCAGCAGCTCACCCTTTAGCGGGGAGAATGAGCAGTTCTTC.